These T cell receptor beta chains were read from a single sample in a study of blood T cells in healthy people across ages. TCRdb called the 5' RACE reads again in MiXCR, with one record for every CDR3 protein. In the table there are 700,000 or so distinct CDR3 sequences, about 20% of which are singletons. Sequenced: blood. These receptors all stem from an older man in good health. CDR3s include the opening cysteine and the closing phenylalanine or tryptophan. A D gene is named only where the DNA matches it firmly. Where a row states a size, it is once, few, many or the class of an expanded clone; other rows omit it.

DNA	CDR3	J	size	V	D
TGTGCCAGCAGTTTATCATCAGCCAGGGCGTCCTATGGCTACACCTTC	CASSLSSARASYGYTF	TRBJ1-2	-	TRBV12-3/TRBV12-4	-
TGTGCCAGCAGCTTAGCGCGACGGGGGGGGGAGCAGTTCTTC	CASSLARRGGEQFF	TRBJ2-1	-	TRBV7-2	TRBD2
TGTGCCAGCAGTTTTTGGGGGCGTCACTACGAGCAGTACTTC	CASSFWGRHYEQYF	TRBJ2-7	-	TRBV12-3/TRBV12-4	-
TGTGCCAGCAGTAGACAGGGGGCCGGAGAGACCCAGTACTTC	CASSRQGAGETQYF	TRBJ2-5	-	TRBV2	TRBD1
TGTGCCAGCAGTGAAAGGAGCTCGACTAGGAGGTTTTTGGATGAGCAGTTCTTC	CASSERSSTRRFLDEQFF	TRBJ2-1	few	TRBV6-1	-
TGCAGTGGGGTGAGCCCGACAGATACGCAGTATTTT	CSGVSPTDTQYF	TRBJ2-3	-	TRBV20-1	-
TGCGCCAGCAGCTTGGTTTATGTCCAGGAATTCACTGAAGCTTTCTTT	CASSLVYVQEFTEAFF	TRBJ1-1	-	TRBV5-1	-
TGTGCCAGCAGCTTGTCGACTTTTAACAATGAGCAGTTCTTC	CASSLSTFNNEQFF	TRBJ2-1	-	TRBV7-2	-
TGTGTCAGCAGCGTAAACAGGGTTTCCAAAAACATTCAGTACTTC	CVSSVNRVSKNIQYF	TRBJ2-4	-	TRBV7-2	-
TGTGCCAGCAGCCTCACCGTTCTGCGAAAACTGTTTTTT	CASSLTVLRKLFF	TRBJ1-4	-	TRBV3-1	-
TGCAGTGCTCTGGGACTAGCGGGGTGGGAGACCCAGTACTTC	CSALGLAGWETQYF	TRBJ2-5	-	TRBV20-1	TRBD2
TGTGCCAGCAGAGCCGGACAGGGGGCGGGCAAAAACATTCAGTACTTC	CASRAGQGAGKNIQYF	TRBJ2-4	-	TRBV2	TRBD1
TGTGCCAGCAGCTTAGTAGGGGTCCAGCGCTCTGAAGCTTTCTTT	CASSLVGVQRSEAFF	TRBJ1-1	many	TRBV7-6	-
TGTGCCAGCAGTGTGGGTGAAAAACTGTTTTTT	CASSVGEKLFF	TRBJ1-4	-	TRBV12-3/TRBV12-4	-
TGTGCCAGTAAACTACCCGGGGCAGATACGCAGTATTTT	CASKLPGADTQYF	TRBJ2-3	few	TRBV13	-
TGCAGCGTTGTAGGACCAGACTTCTATGGCTACACCTTC	CSVVGPDFYGYTF	TRBJ1-2	-	TRBV29-1	-
TGTGCCAGCAGCCCCAGGGGCGGAAACTCCTACAATGAGCAGTTCTTC	CASSPRGGNSYNEQFF	TRBJ2-1	few	TRBV7-9	-
TGCGCCAGCAGCTCGGGTGTGGGGTCAGCCTACGAGCAGTACTTC	CASSSGVGSAYEQYF	TRBJ2-7	few	TRBV5-1	-
TGTGCCAGCAGTTTAAGGGGGGCCCGAGAGACCCAGTACTTC	CASSLRGARETQYF	TRBJ2-5	few	TRBV12-3/TRBV12-4	-
TGTGCCAGCAGCCCTGCGGCTAGCAGGCCCTACAATGAGCAGTTCTTC	CASSPAASRPYNEQFF	TRBJ2-1	-	TRBV3-1	-